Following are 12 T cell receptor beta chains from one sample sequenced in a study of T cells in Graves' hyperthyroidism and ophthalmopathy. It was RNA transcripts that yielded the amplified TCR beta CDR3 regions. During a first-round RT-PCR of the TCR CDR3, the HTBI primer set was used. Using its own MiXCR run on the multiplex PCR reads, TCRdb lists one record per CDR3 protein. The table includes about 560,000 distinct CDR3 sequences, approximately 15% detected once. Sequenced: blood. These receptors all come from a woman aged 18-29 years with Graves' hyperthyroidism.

In DNA form, the CDR3 reads TGTGCCAGCAGCTTGGATCAGCCCCAGCATTTT. Translating it yields CASSLDQPQHF. The V and J genes are TRBV5-8 and TRBJ1-5; unclear D gene. Germline V CDR1 and CDR2: SGHTS, YDEGEE. V lost 0 bases and J lost 5, with 0 bases in between. The CDR3 runs to 11 residues.

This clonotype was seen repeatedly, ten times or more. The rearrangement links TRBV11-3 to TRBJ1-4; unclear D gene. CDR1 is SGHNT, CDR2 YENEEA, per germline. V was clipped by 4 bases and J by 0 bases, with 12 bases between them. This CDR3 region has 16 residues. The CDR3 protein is CASSSFGVATNEKLFF. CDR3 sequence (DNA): TGTGCCAGCAGCTCGTTTGGGGTGGCAACTAATGAAAAACTGTTTTTT.

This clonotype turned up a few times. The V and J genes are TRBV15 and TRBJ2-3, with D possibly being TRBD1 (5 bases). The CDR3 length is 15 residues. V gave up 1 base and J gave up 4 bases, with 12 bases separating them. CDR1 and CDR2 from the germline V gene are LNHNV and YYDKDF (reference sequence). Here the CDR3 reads CATSRVGQGSDTQYF. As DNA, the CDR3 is TGTGCCACCAGCAGAGTGGGTCAGGGATCAGATACGCAGTATTTT.

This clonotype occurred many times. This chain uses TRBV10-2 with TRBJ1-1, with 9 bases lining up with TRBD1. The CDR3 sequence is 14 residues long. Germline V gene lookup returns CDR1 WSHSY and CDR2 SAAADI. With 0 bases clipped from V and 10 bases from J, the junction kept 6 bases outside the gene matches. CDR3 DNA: TGCGCCAGCAGTGAGTCAGGACAGGGGTTCGGAGCTTTCTTT. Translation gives CASSESGQGFGAFF.

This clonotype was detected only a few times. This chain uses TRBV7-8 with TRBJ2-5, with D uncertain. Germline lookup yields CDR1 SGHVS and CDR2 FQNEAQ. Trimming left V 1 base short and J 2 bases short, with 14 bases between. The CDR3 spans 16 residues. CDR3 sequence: CASSLVSSSQQETQYF. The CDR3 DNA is TGTGCCAGCAGCTTAGTTTCCAGTTCGCAGCAAGAGACCCAGTACTTC.

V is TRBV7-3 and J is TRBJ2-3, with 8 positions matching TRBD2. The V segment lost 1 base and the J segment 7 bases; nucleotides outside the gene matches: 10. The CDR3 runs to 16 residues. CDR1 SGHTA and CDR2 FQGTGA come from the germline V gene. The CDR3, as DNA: TGTGCCAGCAGCTTAAGCCCCGCGGGGGGCGCGAATACGCAGTATTTT. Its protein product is CASSLSPAGGANTQYF.

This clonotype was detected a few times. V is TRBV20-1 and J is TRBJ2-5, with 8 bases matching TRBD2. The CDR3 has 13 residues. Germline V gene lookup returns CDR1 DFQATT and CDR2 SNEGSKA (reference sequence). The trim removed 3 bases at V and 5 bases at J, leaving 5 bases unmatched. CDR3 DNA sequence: TGCAGTGCTAGTAGGACTAGCCGGGAGACCCAGTACTTC. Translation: CSASRTSRETQYF.

The CDR3 DNA sequence: TGTGCCAGTAGTCGAGGACAGGGGGCTAACTATGGCTACACCTTC. It specifies CASSRGQGANYGYTF. This rearrangement joins TRBV19 to TRBJ1-2; 10 bases are a match to TRBD1. The CDR3 extends over 15 amino acids. Trimming at V came to 5 bases and at J to 0 bases, leaving 3 bases not matched to a gene. Germline V gene lookup returns CDR1 LNHDA and CDR2 SQIVND (reference sequence). Filled out from reference TRBV19 and TRBJ1-2, the complete variable domain reads DGGITQSPKYLFRKEGQNVTLSCEQNLNHDAMYWYRQDPGQGLRLIYYSQIVNDFQKGDIAEGYSVSREKKESFPLTVTSAQKNPTAFYLCASSRGQGANYGYTFGSGTRLTVV.

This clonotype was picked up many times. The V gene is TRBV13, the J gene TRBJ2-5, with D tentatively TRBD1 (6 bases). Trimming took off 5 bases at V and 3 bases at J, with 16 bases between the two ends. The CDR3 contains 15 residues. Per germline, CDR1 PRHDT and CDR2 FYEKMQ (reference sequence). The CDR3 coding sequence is TGTGCCAGCAGCCCAGGACAGCCCACAGAAGAGACCCAGTACTTC. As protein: CASSPGQPTEETQYF.

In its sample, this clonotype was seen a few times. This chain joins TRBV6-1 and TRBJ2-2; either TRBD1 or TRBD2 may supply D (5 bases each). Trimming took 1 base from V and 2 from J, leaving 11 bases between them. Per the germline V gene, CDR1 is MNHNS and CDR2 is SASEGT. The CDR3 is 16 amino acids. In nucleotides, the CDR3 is TGTGCCAGCAGTGAAGTCGGGACCATAAACACCGGGGAGCTGTTTTTT. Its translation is CASSEVGTINTGELFF.

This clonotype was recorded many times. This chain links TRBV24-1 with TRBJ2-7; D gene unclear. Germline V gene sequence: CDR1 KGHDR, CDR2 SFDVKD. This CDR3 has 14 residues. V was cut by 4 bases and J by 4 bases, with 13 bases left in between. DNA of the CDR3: TGTGCCACCAGTGAGGCAAGGTCGCCATACGAGCAGTACTTC. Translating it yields CATSEARSPYEQYF.

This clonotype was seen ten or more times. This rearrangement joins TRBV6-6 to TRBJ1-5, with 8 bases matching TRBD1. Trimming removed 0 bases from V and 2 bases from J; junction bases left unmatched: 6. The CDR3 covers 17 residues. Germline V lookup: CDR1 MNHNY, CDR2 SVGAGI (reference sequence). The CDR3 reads CASSYSKGQAGNQPQHF. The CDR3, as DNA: TGTGCCAGCAGTTACTCGAAGGGACAGGCCGGCAATCAGCCCCAGCATTTT.